Below, 23 T cell receptor beta chains from the same sample are listed, as sequenced in a study of blood T cell repertoires in COVID-19. Using immunoSEQ multiplex PCR, the repertoire was profiled, and TCRdb retains in-frame clones only, with some absent. The sample consists of some 100,000 clones, approximately 80% of them appearing once. Sample: peripheral blood. These receptors were collected from a man in his 70s with active or convalescent COVID-19.

The chain carries TRBV5-8 and TRBJ1-2, with 7 bases identical to TRBD1. Germline-derived CDR1 and CDR2 are SGHTS and YDEGEE. The V and J ends lost 4 bases and 4 bases, in that order; junction bases with no gene match: 4. This CDR3 has 13 residues. The CDR3: CASSPQGGYGYTF. CDR3 nucleotide sequence: TGTGCCAGCAGCCCTCAGGGGGGCTATGGCTACACCTTC.

This chain uses TRBV9 with TRBJ1-2; weak D call: TRBD1 (5 bases). The CDR3 has 13 residues. The germline CDR1 and CDR2 sequences are SGDLS and YYNGEE. Trimming took off 6 bases at V and 2 bases at J, with 11 bases between the two ends. DNA for the CDR3: TGTGCCAGCAAGGGGATAAAAAACTATGGCTACACCTTC. Translating it yields CASKGIKNYGYTF.

With respect to this clone: The junction differs from germline at one of its ends, possibly a read error. V and J are TRBV27 and TRBJ2-5, with D possibly TRBD2 on 6 matching bases. Germline-derived CDR1 and CDR2 are MNHEY and SMNVEV (reference sequence). There are 13 residues in the CDR3. This chain's CDR3 is CVSRDWLSETQYF. The DNA for the CDR3 is TGTGTCAGCAGGGACTGGCTCAGCGAGACCCAGTACTTC.

V and J are TRBV7-2 and TRBJ2-1, with 8 bases lining up with TRBD2. V lost 8 bases to trimming and J lost 1 base; unmatched junction nucleotides: 4. The CDR3 length is 14 residues. The germline V gene encodes CDR1 SGHTA and CDR2 FQGNSA. CDR3 coding DNA: TGTGCCAGCGTCGGGGGGGGTTCCTACAATGAGCAGTTCTTC. It encodes CASVGGGSYNEQFF.

The chain is built from TRBV7-2 and TRBJ2-5, with 8 bases that match TRBD2. The CDR3 spans 15 residues. V lost 2 bases, J lost 5 bases, and 7 bases stayed unmatched. Germline-derived CDR1 and CDR2 are SGHTA and FQGNSA. The DNA for the CDR3 is TGTGCCAGCAGCTTATTCGGGGGGGCGTGGGAGACCCAGTACTTC. Protein product: CASSLFGGAWETQYF.

This clone has just a few counts. J is TRBJ2-1 and V is TRBV24-1, with 9 bases identical to TRBD1. Per germline, CDR1 KGHDR and CDR2 SFDVKD. V shed 3 bases and J 6 bases; nucleotides not matched to a gene: 8. This CDR3 spans 16 amino acids. The CDR3 DNA is TGTGCCACCAGTGATACCGGGACAGGGTTTTTCAATGAGCAGTTCTTC. This codes for CATSDTGTGFFNEQFF.

The V and J genes are TRBV24-1 and TRBJ1-1; TRBD1 matches at 9 bases. Germline CDR1 and CDR2: KGHDR and SFDVKD. V trimming: 9 bases; J trimming: 7 bases; junction bases outside the gene matches: 2. This CDR3 contains 11 residues. The CDR3 spells CATETGGEAFF. CDR3 nucleotides: TGTGCCACCGAGACAGGGGGTGAAGCTTTCTTT.

CDR3 in amino acids: CASSLAGNRGASGHTGELFF. The CDR3 bases are TGTGCCAGCAGCTTAGCCGGGAACAGGGGGGCGAGCGGACACACCGGGGAGCTGTTTTTT. The V call is TRBV7-2, the J call TRBJ2-2, with 8 bases fitting TRBD1. Germline CDR1 is SGHTA and CDR2 is FQGNSA. The trim removed 0 bases at V and 3 bases at J, leaving 15 bases unmatched. This CDR3 contains 20 residues. The entire variable domain, with the rest obtained from reference TRBV7-2 and TRBJ2-2, is as follows: GAGVSQSPSNKVTEKGKDVELRCDPISGHTALYWYRQSLGQGLEFLIYFQGNSAPDKSGLPSDRFSAERTGGSVSTLTIQRTQQEDSAVYLCASSLAGNRGASGHTGELFFGEGSRLTVL.

This clone appeared a few times. This sequence joins TRBV2 and TRBJ1-5; D is uncertain. V was shortened by 3 bases and J by 4 bases, with 7 bases between the two germline ends. The CDR3 covers 13 residues. Germline V CDR1 and CDR2: SNHLY, FYNNEI. CDR3 loop: CASSESYNQPQHF. CDR3 in DNA: TGTGCCAGCAGTGAGTCCTATAATCAGCCCCAGCATTTT.

This sequence joins TRBV2 and TRBJ1-1; D is possibly TRBD1 (6 bases). Germline V CDR1 and CDR2: SNHLY, FYNNEI. This CDR3 region has 14 residues. V lost 10 bases to trimming and J lost 1 base, with 16 bases between them. CDR3 nucleotides: TGTGCCACAGGAGAACCGACAGGGAACACTGAAGCTTTCTTT. Amino acid sequence: CATGEPTGNTEAFF.

This chain uses TRBV7-2 with TRBJ2-1; D is possibly TRBD1 (5 bases). Trimming took 1 base from V and 6 from J, leaving 10 bases between them. CDR3 size: 14 residues. Germline V gene sequence: CDR1 SGHTA, CDR2 FQGNSA. The CDR3 DNA sequence: TGTGCCAGCAGCTTAGACAGGTGGGTCAATGAGCAGTTCTTC. It codes for CASSLDRWVNEQFF.

The CDR3 DNA follows: TGTGCCAGCAGCAGGGGGACTACTAACAATGAGCAGTTCTTC. It translates to CASSRGTTNNEQFF. The rearrangement links TRBV9 to TRBJ2-1, with TRBD2 as a possible D gene (7 bases). The CDR3 is 14 amino acids. Germline loops: CDR1 SGDLS, CDR2 YYNGEE. V was pared by 4 bases and J by 5 bases, with 13 bases between.

The chain couples TRBV28 to TRBJ1-5; D might be TRBD1 (6 bases). Germline V gene lookup returns CDR1 MDHEN and CDR2 SYDVKM. The CDR3 loop spans 15 amino acids. The V end was cut by 3 bases, the J end by 5 bases, with 14 bases between. The CDR3 nucleotides read TGTGCCAGCAGTTTTCGGACAGCCGATTATCAGCCCCAGCATTTT. This sequence encodes CASSFRTADYQPQHF.

The sample holds a few counts of this clone. This sequence joins TRBV9 and TRBJ2-5, with D tentatively TRBD2 (6 bases). V was trimmed by 1 base and J by 5 bases, leaving 12 bases between them. Per the germline V gene, CDR1 is SGDLS and CDR2 is YYNGEE. The CDR3 consists of 14 residues. The CDR3 reads CASSVQGAGETQYF. The DNA of the CDR3 is TGTGCCAGCAGCGTACAAGGCGCGGGGGAGACCCAGTACTTC.

The CDR3 DNA sequence: TGTGCCAGCAGTACTAGCGGGAGGGCCTATGATGAGCAGTTCTTC. It codes for CASSTSGRAYDEQFF. The chain has TRBV28 and TRBJ2-1; 13 bases are shared with TRBD2. CDR3 size: 15 residues. The V segment lost 5 bases and the J segment 8 bases; nucleotides outside the gene matches: 6. CDR1 MDHEN and CDR2 SYDVKM come from the germline V gene.

The table lists this clone with a few counts. The chain joins TRBV30 to TRBJ1-2; weak D call: TRBD1 (6 bases). The germline gives CDR1 GTSNPN, CDR2 SVGIG (reference sequence). Trimming removed 2 bases at V and 5 bases at J, with 15 bases between. The CDR3 runs 14 residues. DNA of the CDR3: TGTGCCTGGAGTAGGAAAGGGGGTTGGTATGGCTACACCTTC. It yields the protein CAWSRKGGWYGYTF.

The rearrangement joins TRBV6-5 to TRBJ2-5; TRBD2 matches 11 bases. This CDR3 region has 14 residues. Germline assignment: CDR1 MNHEY and CDR2 SVGAGI. Trimming cost V 6 bases and J 1 base; bases outside gene matches: 1. The CDR3 protein is CASSLAGGQETQYF. Written as DNA, the CDR3 is TGTGCCAGCAGCCTAGCGGGGGGCCAAGAGACCCAGTACTTC.

The chain combines TRBV7-9 with TRBJ2-5, with unresolved D. V shed 4 bases and J shed 3 bases, with 12 bases lying between them. This CDR3 contains 14 residues. Germline assignment: CDR1 SEHNR and CDR2 FQNEAQ (reference sequence). CDR3 coding DNA: TGTGCCAGCAGCTCCCCGTCCGGTGAAGAGACCCAGTACTTC. Amino acid sequence: CASSSPSGEETQYF.

V gene TRBV19 combines with J gene TRBJ1-5; TRBD1 aligns across 10 bases. J was trimmed by 4 bases and V by 5 bases; bases with no gene match: 14. CDR1 and CDR2 (germline): LNHDA, SQIVND (reference sequence). The CDR3 has 18 amino acids. CDR3 sequence (DNA): TGTGCCAGTAGTTCTGCCTCCGGGACAGGGGTAGGAAATCAGCCCCAGCATTTT. Protein: CASSSASGTGVGNQPQHF.

The chain has TRBV7-9 and TRBJ2-7; TRBD1 aligns across 7 bases. Germline lookup yields CDR1 SEHNR and CDR2 FQNEAQ (reference sequence). After removal of 1 base from V and 5 bases from J, the junction contained 8 bases not matched to a gene. The CDR3 has 15 amino acids. CDR3 DNA sequence: TGTGCCAGCAGCTTAGTGGCAGGGGGTCTCGACGAGCAGTACTTC. It encodes CASSLVAGGLDEQYF.

This rearrangement joins TRBV6-2 or TRBV6-3 to TRBJ2-3, with 10 nucleotides matching TRBD2. The V segment lost 0 bases and the J segment 9 bases; nucleotides outside the gene matches: 6. The CDR3 is made up of 15 amino acids. Germline V gene sequence: CDR1 MNHEY, CDR2 SVGEGT. The CDR3 region has the DNA TGTGCCAGCAGTTACTCCAGCGGGAGGGCAGGGACGCAGTATTTT. Translated: CASSYSSGRAGTQYF.

The chain joins TRBV7-2 to TRBJ2-3; D uncertain. The CDR3 totals 13 residues. V was pared by 3 bases and J by 4 bases, with 8 bases between. Germline CDR1 reads SGHTA; CDR2 reads FQGNSA. The CDR3 is CASSLVRADTQYF. The DNA of the CDR3 is TGTGCCAGCAGCTTGGTCCGGGCAGATACGCAGTATTTT.

This clone was seen just once. This CDR3 is CASTARVTYNEQFF. The CDR3 region has the DNA TGCGCCAGCACCGCCAGGGTAACCTACAATGAGCAGTTCTTC. This chain uses TRBV23-1 with TRBJ2-1, with a possible D match to TRBD1 (5 bases). TRBV23-1 is flagged as an ORF with uncertain function. The CDR3 contains 14 residues. V dropped 7 bases and J dropped 2 bases, with 12 bases sitting between them.